Listed below are T cell receptor beta chains from one sample, sequenced in a study of beta chain features in type 1 diabetes. Here immunoSEQ multiplex PCR was the method, and the copy in TCRdb shows in-frame clones only, minus some. Among 640,000 or so clones listed, about an eighth were seen once. Source material: naive CD4+ T cells from blood. The origin of the receptors is a young man with type 1 diabetes. The CDR3 runs from the conserved cysteine through the conserved F or W. D genes are given only for firm matches. Some rows have no size entry. The others give once, few or many, or a class for an expanded clone.

v_gene	abundance	j_gene	d_gene	CDR3aa	CDR3nt
TRBV28	few	TRBJ2-2	-	CASTTPRDTGELFF	TGTGCCAGCACGACCCCAAGAGACACCGGGGAGCTGTTTTTT
TRBV2	-	TRBJ2-4	TRBD2	CATQARGGLATYF	TGTGCCACTCAAGCCCGAGGGGGACTAGCTACGTACTTC
TRBV25-1	few	TRBJ2-3	TRBD1	CASSLQGARTDTQYF	TGTGCCAGCAGTTTACAGGGGGCTCGAACAGATACGCAGTATTTT
TRBV7-2	few	TRBJ2-7	-	CASSPMGYEQYF	TGTGCCAGCAGCCCGATGGGCTACGAGCAGTACTTC
TRBV19	-	TRBJ2-1	TRBD1	CASKSRTGDLNEQFF	TGTGCCAGTAAGTCCCGGACAGGAGACCTCAATGAGCAGTTCTTC
TRBV2	-	TRBJ2-3	TRBD2	CASKGREDTQYF	TGTGCCAGCAAGGGGAGGGAAGATACGCAGTATTTT
TRBV27	-	TRBJ1-2	TRBD1	CASTRTGGNGYTF	TGTGCCAGCACCAGGACAGGGGGCAATGGCTACACCTTC
TRBV11-2	-	TRBJ2-1	-	CASSLVRGGEQFF	TGTGCCAGCAGCTTAGTGCGGGGAGGTGAGCAGTTCTTC
TRBV5-4	-	TRBJ2-1	TRBD2	CASSSPGLATNEQFF	TGTGCCAGCAGCTCCCCCGGACTAGCGACCAATGAGCAGTTCTTC
TRBV29-1	-	TRBJ1-1	-	CSTSDGNTEAFF	TGCAGCACCTCGGACGGGAACACTGAAGCTTTCTTT
TRBV30	-	TRBJ1-5	-	CAWSVRQAQPQHF	TGTGCCTGGAGTGTACGGCAAGCCCAGCCCCAGCATTTT
TRBV27	-	TRBJ2-7	-	CASSPRGPYEQYF	TGTGCCAGCAGTCCCCGGGGCCCCTACGAGCAGTACTTC
TRBV29-1	few	TRBJ2-7	-	CSVERISSYEQYF	TGCAGCGTTGAACGGATTAGCTCCTACGAGCAGTACTTC
TRBV7-9	-	TRBJ2-7	TRBD1	CASSVYPGQGKSVHEQYF	TGTGCCAGCAGCGTATATCCGGGACAGGGGAAATCTGTCCACGAGCAGTACTTC